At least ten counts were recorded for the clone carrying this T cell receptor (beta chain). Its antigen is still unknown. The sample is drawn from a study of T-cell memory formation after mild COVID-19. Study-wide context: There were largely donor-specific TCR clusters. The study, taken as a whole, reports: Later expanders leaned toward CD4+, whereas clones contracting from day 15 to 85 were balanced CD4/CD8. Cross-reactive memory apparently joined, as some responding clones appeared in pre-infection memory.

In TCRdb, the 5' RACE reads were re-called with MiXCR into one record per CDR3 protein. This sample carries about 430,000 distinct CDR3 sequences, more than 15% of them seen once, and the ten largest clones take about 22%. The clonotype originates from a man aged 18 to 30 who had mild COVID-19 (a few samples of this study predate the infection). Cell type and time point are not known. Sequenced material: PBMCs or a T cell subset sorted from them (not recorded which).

The chain's CDR3 is CASRVLGTANTGELFF. CDR3 in DNA: TGCGCCAGCCGGGTCCTCGGGACAGCGAACACCGGGGAGCTGTTTTTT. This chain connects TRBV5-1 to TRBJ2-2, with 7 bases that match TRBD1. The germline V gene has CDR1 SGHRS and CDR2 YFSETQ. The CDR3 runs 16 residues. Germline trimming cut 7 bases from V and 0 bases from J; bases unmatched to any gene: 9.